Listed below are T cell receptor beta chains from one sample, sequenced in a study of Tregs in tolerant kidney transplant recipients. The table came from immunoSEQ multiplex PCR; TCRdb's copy has only in-frame clones and leaves some out. Of around 61,000 clones listed, around 87% are singletons. Sample: CD4+ T cells from blood (PBMCs), taken 6 months after the transplant. The receptors originated from a human patient who received a combined kidney and bone marrow transplant. Some T cells may arise from the graft donor. Each CDR3 is given with its conserved first and last residue. The D gene is left open where the match is weak. The size entry is marked missing in some rows and otherwise reads once, few, many or a size class.

CDR3aa	CDR3nt	v_gene	abundance	d_gene	j_gene
CASSLTHGGGTDTQYF	TGTGCCAGCAGCTTAACCCACGGGGGGGGCACAGATACGCAGTATTTT	TRBV7-7	.	TRBD2	TRBJ2-3
CASSSSTEVIAGELFF	TGTGCCAGCAGCTCCTCGACAGAAGTAATAGCCGGGGAGCTGTTTTTT	TRBV5-4	.	.	TRBJ2-2
CAWIAGGPGGYTF	TGTGCCTGGATCGCGGGCGGGCCGGGGGGCTACACCTTC	TRBV30	.	.	TRBJ1-2
CASSLAGALSGNTIYF	TGTGCCAGCAGCTTAGCGGGGGCCCTCTCTGGAAACACCATATATTTT	TRBV7-2	.	.	TRBJ1-3
CASSYPGQGNTEAFF	TGTGCCAGCAGTTATCCGGGACAGGGGAACACTGAAGCTTTCTTT	TRBV6-6	.	TRBD1	TRBJ1-1
CASSLDPTSGSNTGELFF	TGTGCCAGCAGCCTCGACCCGACTAGCGGGTCGAACACCGGGGAGCTGTTTTTT	TRBV9	.	TRBD2	TRBJ2-2
CASSVGSDKKGNTIYF	TGTGCCAGCAGCGTAGGGTCGGACAAGAAAGGAAACACCATATATTTT	TRBV9	.	.	TRBJ1-3
CASSPGTGGARQPQHF	TGTGCCAGCAGCCCTGGGACAGGGGGCGCGAGACAGCCCCAGCATTTT	TRBV7-2	.	TRBD1	TRBJ1-5
CASSSGTSGRGEQYF	TGTGCCAGCAGTTCCGGGACTAGCGGGAGGGGCGAGCAGTACTTC	TRBV27	.	TRBD2	TRBJ2-7
CASSLGLAGGSTGELFF	TGTGCCAGCAGCTTAGGTCTAGCGGGAGGGTCCACCGGGGAGCTGTTTTTT	TRBV7-2	.	TRBD2	TRBJ2-2
CASNLLPQPQHF	TGTGCCAGCAATCTCCTACCTCAGCCCCAGCATTTT	TRBV6-4	.	.	TRBJ1-5
CAAGRGDETQYF	TGTGCCGCAGGGCGGGGAGATGAGACCCAGTACTTC	TRBV6-5	.	.	TRBJ2-5
CASSLGGSNQPQHF	TGTGCCAGCAGTTTAGGAGGGAGCAATCAGCCCCAGCATTTT	TRBV27	.	.	TRBJ1-5
CAISSGPQGGYTF	TGTGCCATCAGTTCCGGGCCCCAGGGTGGCTACACCTTC	TRBV10-3	.	.	TRBJ1-2
CASAPDRGQYGYTF	TGTGCCAGCGCCCCGGACAGGGGGCAATATGGCTACACCTTC	TRBV27	.	TRBD1	TRBJ1-2
CASRGASGELFF	TGTGCCAGTCGGGGGGCTTCCGGGGAGCTGTTTTTT	TRBV28	.	.	TRBJ2-2
CASSPVGMMRVDYGYTF	TGTGCCAGCAGCCCAGTGGGCATGATGAGGGTGGACTATGGCTACACCTTC	TRBV7-2	.	.	TRBJ1-2
CAISDRTGRGYNEQFF	TGTGCCATCAGTGACAGGACAGGGAGGGGTTACAATGAGCAGTTCTTC	TRBV10-3	.	.	TRBJ2-1
CASQMGGSTDTQYF	TGCGCCAGTCAAATGGGGGGGAGCACAGATACGCAGTATTTT	TRBV5-1	once	TRBD2	TRBJ2-3
CASSFRVGTGGAGANVLTF	TGTGCCAGCAGCTTTAGGGTTGGGACAGGGGGGGCCGGGGCCAACGTCCTGACTTTC	TRBV5-6	.	TRBD1	TRBJ2-6
CAITPGLDSPLHF	TGTGCCATCACCCCAGGGCTAGATTCACCCCTCCACTTT	TRBV10-3	medium-sized	.	TRBJ1-6
CASSLGPSPSYEQYF	TGTGCCAGCAGCTTAGGTCCAAGCCCATCCTACGAGCAGTACTTC	TRBV7-3	.	.	TRBJ2-7
CASSLGQGSGNTIYF	TGTGCCAGCAGCTTAGGACAGGGAAGCGGAAACACCATATATTTT	TRBV11-3	.	TRBD1	TRBJ1-3
CASSLTQNTEAFF	TGTGCCAGCAGCTTAACACAGAACACTGAAGCTTTCTTT	TRBV7-3	.	.	TRBJ1-1
CASSTRLAEYF	TGTGCCAGCAGTACCCGGCTAGCTGAGTACTTC	TRBV6-5	.	.	TRBJ2-7
CASSPRSTGANVLTF	TGTGCCAGCAGCCCTAGGTCAACTGGGGCCAACGTCCTGACTTTC	TRBV6-6	.	.	TRBJ2-6
CASSARDRIYYGYTF	TGTGCCAGCAGCGCCCGGGACAGGATATACTATGGCTACACCTTC	TRBV5-6	many	TRBD1	TRBJ1-2
CASRRESYEQYF	TGCGCCAGCAGGCGGGAGTCCTACGAGCAGTACTTC	TRBV5-1	.	TRBD2	TRBJ2-7
CASSLVAGGPGEQYF	TGTGCCAGCAGCTTAGTAGCGGGGGGGCCGGGCGAGCAGTACTTC	TRBV7-2	once	TRBD2	TRBJ2-7
CSASAAGELFF	TGCAGCGCCTCCGCGGCCGGGGAGCTGTTTTTT	TRBV29-1	.	.	TRBJ2-2
CASSPGQGYEKLFF	TGTGCCAGCAGCCCAGGACAGGGTTACGAAAAACTGTTTTTT	TRBV7-9	.	TRBD1	TRBJ1-4
CASNHPDYRNTDTQYF	TGTGCCAGCAACCACCCGGACTACCGTAACACAGATACGCAGTATTTT	TRBV7-6	.	.	TRBJ2-3
CASSSNDHRGTEAFF	TGTGCCAGTAGTTCCAACGACCACAGGGGCACTGAAGCTTTCTTT	TRBV19	.	TRBD1	TRBJ1-1
CASSQRTSLYNEQFF	TGTGCCAGCAGCCAGAGGACTAGCCTCTACAATGAGCAGTTCTTC	TRBV14	.	TRBD2	TRBJ2-1
CASSLTGSAGNTIYF	TGTGCCAGCAGCTTAACAGGGAGTGCTGGAAACACCATATATTTT	TRBV7-2	.	.	TRBJ1-3
CASSSSPHGEQFF	TGTGCCAGCAGCTCTAGCCCGCACGGAGAGCAGTTCTTC	TRBV7-9	.	.	TRBJ2-1
CASGLMSRGGANLAKNIQYF	TGTGCTAGTGGTTTGATGTCCCGGGGGGGAGCGAATTTAGCCAAAAACATTCAGTACTTC	TRBV12-5	.	TRBD2	TRBJ2-4
CASSLVPGLMNTEAFF	TGCGCCAGCAGCTTGGTTCCAGGTCTTATGAACACTGAAGCTTTCTTT	TRBV5-1	.	.	TRBJ1-1
CASSSRRYEQYF	TGTGCCAGCAGCTCTAGACGCTACGAGCAGTACTTC	TRBV11-1	.	.	TRBJ2-7
CASSRRISGDFGEQFF	TGCGCCAGCAGCCGCAGGATTAGCGGGGATTTTGGTGAGCAGTTCTTC	TRBV4-3	.	TRBD2	TRBJ2-1
CASSSLDPAGGTEAFF	TGTGCCAGTAGTTCACTTGACCCCGCAGGTGGGACTGAAGCTTTCTTT	TRBV19	.	.	TRBJ1-1
CASSIGGRGEAFF	TGTGCCAGTAGTATAGGGGGGAGGGGTGAAGCTTTCTTT	TRBV19	.	.	TRBJ1-1
CASRDRVETQYF	TGTGCCAGCCGGGACAGGGTGGAGACCCAGTACTTC	TRBV2	.	TRBD1	TRBJ2-5
CASSLSASGGPQDTQYF	TGTGCCAGCAGCTTATCTGCTAGCGGGGGGCCACAAGATACGCAGTATTTT	TRBV7-2	once	TRBD2	TRBJ2-3
CASSRPSASSYEQYF	TGTGCCAGCAGCCGACCTAGCGCAAGCTCCTACGAGCAGTACTTC	TRBV7-9	.	.	TRBJ2-7
CASQGRHFTNYGYTF	TGTGCCAGCCAGGGGCGCCACTTTACTAACTATGGCTACACCTTC	TRBV6-1	.	.	TRBJ1-2
CASSSTGTTGGSEQFF	TGTGCCAGCAGCTCAACGGGGACTACTGGGGGGAGTGAGCAGTTCTTC	TRBV5-6	once	TRBD2	TRBJ2-1
CASSSERTGFDGYTF	TGTGCCAGTAGTAGCGAGAGGACAGGGTTCGATGGCTACACCTTC	TRBV19	.	TRBD1	TRBJ1-2